This is a list of T cell receptor beta chains from one sample in a study of blood T cells in healthy people across ages. Via MiXCR, TCRdb re-called the 5' RACE reads, giving one row per CDR3 protein. The sample carries about 1.1 million distinct CDR3 sequences, approximately 38% recorded once. Source material: blood. These receptors originate from a young man in good health. CDR3s include the opening cysteine and the closing phenylalanine or tryptophan. Fields, in order: D gene, clone size, J gene, V gene, CDR3 DNA, CDR3 protein. D genes are given only for firm matches. The size entry is marked missing in some rows and otherwise reads once, few, many or a size class.

TRBD1,NA,TRBJ1-2,TRBV7-2,TGTGCCAGCAGCTTATCGGTGGCAGGGGGCGACAGAAACTATGGCTACACCTTC,CASSLSVAGGDRNYGYTF
TRBD1,few,TRBJ2-1,TRBV20-1,TGCAGTGCTAGAGCCGGGACAGTCAATGAGCAGTTCTTC,CSARAGTVNEQFF
TRBD1,NA,TRBJ2-7,TRBV12-3/TRBV12-4,TGTGCCAGCAGGGGTTCGGGACAGGGCTCCTACGAGCAGTACTTC,CASRGSGQGSYEQYF
NA,NA,TRBJ1-2,TRBV20-1,TGCAGTGCTAGTCAGGCTTCCTATGGCTACACCTTC,CSASQASYGYTF
TRBD1,NA,TRBJ1-1,TRBV20-1,TGCAGTGCTAGATCATTCGGGACAGAGGTTAACCTGAACACTGAAGCTTTCTTT,CSARSFGTEVNLNTEAFF
NA,few,TRBJ2-1,TRBV5-1,TGCGCCAGCAGCTCGTACAGGGCGTCTGCGAATGAGCAGTTCTTC,CASSSYRASANEQFF
NA,NA,TRBJ1-2,TRBV11-2,TGTGCCAGCAGCTTCCCGACAGCCACGTTAGAAGGCTACACCTTC,CASSFPTATLEGYTF
NA,NA,TRBJ1-1,TRBV20-1,TGCAGTGATGTGGCCAGGTCGAACACTGAAGCTTTCTTT,CSDVARSNTEAFF
NA,once,TRBJ1-1,TRBV10-3,TGTGCCATCAGTGGCCTTGTCTCCGGAAACACTGAAGCTTTCTTT,CAISGLVSGNTEAFF
NA,few,TRBJ1-4,TRBV7-2,TGTGCCAGCAGCCTCAACGGGGGAGATGAAAAACTGTTTTTT,CASSLNGGDEKLFF
NA,NA,TRBJ2-1,TRBV29-1,TGCAGCGTGCCCCCTTCCAGGGGCAATGAGCAGTTCTTC,CSVPPSRGNEQFF
TRBD2,NA,TRBJ2-1,TRBV6-2/TRBV6-3,TGTGCCAGCACCCGAGGTCCCGGGAGGTCTGAGCAGTTCTTC,CASTRGPGRSEQFF
NA,NA,TRBJ2-1,TRBV4-3,TGCGCCAGCAGCCAAGTGGAGGGAGTTGAGCAGTTCTTC,CASSQVEGVEQFF
NA,few,TRBJ2-1,TRBV7-2,TGTGCCAGCACCTTGGAGTGGGGTGAGCAGTTCTTC,CASTLEWGEQFF
NA,NA,TRBJ2-1,TRBV20-1,TGCAGTGCTAGAGGACGGGTAGTTTGGAATGAGCAGTTCTTC,CSARGRVVWNEQFF
TRBD2,NA,TRBJ2-7,TRBV4-2,TGTGCCAGCAGCTCGGACCCCCAAGCGGGGGGTTCCGAGCAGTACTTC,CASSSDPQAGGSEQYF
NA,NA,TRBJ2-3,TRBV21-1,TGTGCCAGCAGCAGGGGGCACCTACACACAGATACGCAGTATTTT,CASSRGHLHTDTQYF
NA,NA,TRBJ1-1,TRBV12-3/TRBV12-4,TGTGCCAGCAGTTTTCCTGGGGCCGAAGCTTTCTTT,CASSFPGAEAFF
TRBD2,few,TRBJ2-7,TRBV4-3,TGCGCCAGCAGCCAAGATGTAACTAGCGGGGACTACGAGCAGTACTTC,CASSQDVTSGDYEQYF
NA,NA,TRBJ2-7,TRBV27,TGTGCCAGCAGTCCCAGCACCGGGACAACTTCCTACGAGCAGTACTTC,CASSPSTGTTSYEQYF
NA,many,TRBJ2-7,TRBV27,TGTGCCAGCAGTTTAAGCGGAAGCTCCTACAATGAGCAGTACTTC,CASSLSGSSYNEQYF
NA,NA,TRBJ2-5,TRBV6-1,TGTGCCAGCAGTGAACGGGAACAGGGTGTAGGAGAGACCCAGTACTTC,CASSEREQGVGETQYF
NA,NA,TRBJ2-7,TRBV18,TGTGCCAGCTCACCACCTGCTAGCCCAACAAACGAGCAGTACTTC,CASSPPASPTNEQYF
NA,NA,TRBJ2-7,TRBV5-1,TGCGCCAGCAGCTTCAACGCAGGGGAGTGGTACGAGCAGTACTTC,CASSFNAGEWYEQYF
NA,NA,TRBJ2-5,TRBV20-1,TGCAGTGCTAGATCTCCTCGGGGTCAAGAGACCCAGTACTTC,CSARSPRGQETQYF
NA,NA,TRBJ2-4,TRBV18,TGTGCCAGCTCTCAGGGTTCCCCAGGTCAAAACATTCAGTACTTC,CASSQGSPGQNIQYF
NA,NA,TRBJ1-1,TRBV9,TGTGCCAGCAGCGTATCTGGGGGGGCTAACACTGAAGCTTTCTTT,CASSVSGGANTEAFF
NA,NA,TRBJ2-1,TRBV7-9,TGTGCCAGCAGGGAGATCGGGACAGAGCAGTTCTTC,CASREIGTEQFF
TRBD2,NA,TRBJ2-1,TRBV7-9,TGTGCCAGCAGCTTAGGTCCCACGCGGGAGGTCCGTGAGCAGTTCTTC,CASSLGPTREVREQFF
TRBD1,NA,TRBJ2-1,TRBV4-1,TGCGCCAGCAGCCAGGAACAGGGGAAGGGTGAGCAGTTCTTC,CASSQEQGKGEQFF
NA,NA,TRBJ2-1,TRBV12-3/TRBV12-4,TGTGCCAGCAGTTTCGGTAAGGGAGTCCGGCAGAACAATGAGCAGTTCTTC,CASSFGKGVRQNNEQFF
NA,many,TRBJ2-3,TRBV5-1,TGTGCCAGCAGCTTAGTCGCAGATACGCAGTATTTT,CASSLVADTQYF
NA,NA,TRBJ1-1,TRBV6-2/TRBV6-3,TGTGCCAGCGCGCGGCCCAGCAAGACGGCTTTCTTT,CASARPSKTAFF
NA,many,TRBJ1-1,TRBV7-9,TGTGCCAGCAGCTTCGGCGGGGGCACTGAAGCTTTCTTT,CASSFGGGTEAFF
TRBD2,few,TRBJ2-5,TRBV3-1,TGTGCCAGCAGCCAATCGACTAGCGGGGGGGCCGAGACCCAGTACTTC,CASSQSTSGGAETQYF
NA,NA,TRBJ2-1,TRBV20-1,TGCAGTGCTAGAGATGGATACGATAGCAATGAGCAGTTCTTC,CSARDGYDSNEQFF
NA,few,TRBJ1-2,TRBV9,TGTGCCAGCACCGGGGTCCGGGACTATGGCTACACCTTC,CASTGVRDYGYTF
NA,NA,TRBJ1-5,TRBV7-6,TGTGCCAGCAGCTCCGGGACGGGGAGGGGCAATCAGCCCCAGCATTTT,CASSSGTGRGNQPQHF
NA,NA,TRBJ1-4,TRBV6-6,TGTGCCAGCAGGATCGACGGGGTTAATGAAAAACTGTTTTTT,CASRIDGVNEKLFF
TRBD1,NA,TRBJ1-2,TRBV18,TGTGCCAGCTCACCCCGGTTACAGGGGCTGGCTAACTATGGCTACACCTTC,CASSPRLQGLANYGYTF
NA,NA,TRBJ1-2,TRBV11-2,TGTGCCAGCAGCTTAGAAGGTCGGCGCGTGAGTGGCTACACCTTC,CASSLEGRRVSGYTF
TRBD1,many,TRBJ1-2,TRBV5-1,TGCGCCAGCAGCTACGGACAGGAAAATGGCTACACCTTC,CASSYGQENGYTF
NA,few,TRBJ1-6,TRBV4-3,TGCGCCAGCAGCCAGCCCAGGGGCACCTATAATTCACCCCTCCACTTT,CASSQPRGTYNSPLHF
NA,NA,TRBJ1-1,TRBV20-1,TGCAGTGCTTACCCAGCAGCTTTCTTT,CSAYPAAFF
NA,many,TRBJ2-7,TRBV12-3/TRBV12-4,TGTGCCAGCAGTTTAGCGAACAGTCCCTACGAGCAGTACTTC,CASSLANSPYEQYF
TRBD2,NA,TRBJ2-1,TRBV11-2,TGTGCCAGCAGCTTGGGAGCGGGGACTCCCTACAATGAGCAGTTCTTC,CASSLGAGTPYNEQFF
NA,NA,TRBJ2-1,TRBV12-3/TRBV12-4,TGTGCCAGCAGAACCTCGGGTCAGGGAGAGACCCAGTTCTTC,CASRTSGQGETQFF
TRBD1,NA,TRBJ2-1,TRBV24-1,TGTGCCACCAGTGATCCCGGGACAGGGGTAATCTACAATGAGCAGTTCTTC,CATSDPGTGVIYNEQFF
NA,NA,TRBJ2-5,TRBV14,TGTGCCAGCAGACTTGGGACCGCGGGGGAGACCCAGTACTTC,CASRLGTAGETQYF
NA,NA,TRBJ2-5,TRBV14,TGTGCCAGCAGCCAAGATTCGACTAGAGGGGAGACCCAGTACTTC,CASSQDSTRGETQYF
NA,NA,TRBJ1-2,TRBV30,TGTGCCTGGAGTGTTCCTTCCGGGGATGGCTACACCTTC,CAWSVPSGDGYTF
NA,NA,TRBJ2-7,TRBV10-3,TGTGCCATCAGTGAGTCGGGCACAACCTACGAGCAGTACTTC,CAISESGTTYEQYF
NA,few,TRBJ1-2,TRBV20-1,TGCAGTGCTAGAGATTTCCAGGGTGGCTATGGCTACACCTTC,CSARDFQGGYGYTF
NA,few,TRBJ1-1,TRBV4-3,TGCGCCAGCAGCCAACAGATGAACACTGAAGCTTTCTTT,CASSQQMNTEAFF
NA,NA,TRBJ1-4,TRBV20-1,TGCAGTGCCCTAAAGCCCGTTGGTGAAGAACTGTTTTTT,CSALKPVGEELFF
NA,NA,TRBJ1-2,TRBV20-1,TGCAGTGCTAGAGATAGTGGGCAGGGCCTGGGCTACACCTTC,CSARDSGQGLGYTF
NA,few,TRBJ2-5,TRBV28,TGTGCCAGCAGTCAAAAGACCCAGTACTTC,CASSQKTQYF
TRBD1,NA,TRBJ2-1,TRBV12-3/TRBV12-4,TGTGCCAGCAGACAGGGGATGGGTGAGCAGTTCTTC,CASRQGMGEQFF
NA,few,TRBJ2-5,TRBV5-1,TGCGCCAGCAGCCCCAACCCAGGGCTATTCCAACAAGAGACCCAGTACTTC,CASSPNPGLFQQETQYF